This T cell receptor beta chain was recovered during a study of blood T cell repertoires in COVID-19. Method: immunoSEQ multiplex PCR; TCRdb's copy keeps in-frame clones and lacks some. The sample lists approximately 400,000 clones, 88% occurring once. Two negative PCRs, clearance, or symptom resolution had been documented for recovered Cohort 3 donors. This CDR3 contains 15 residues. Per the germline V gene, CDR1 is MDHEN and CDR2 is SYDVKM. V was pared by 6 bases and J by 6 bases, with 9 bases of the junction left unmatched. The clonotype was recovered from a woman between 18 and 30 years old who had recovered from COVID-19. J is TRBJ2-1 and V is TRBV28; 9 bases fit TRBD1. The specimen sequenced was PBMCs or T cells enriched from blood (not recorded which). The CDR3 DNA follows: TGTGCCAGCAGACCCCGGGACAGGGACTCCAATGAGCAGTTCTTC. Translating it yields CASRPRDRDSNEQFF.